Below, one T cell receptor beta chain is given with its context. The entry originates in a study of memory CD4+ T cells and cytomegalovirus serostatus. The sort gate was single viable CD3+CD4+CD8-CD45RO+ cells for memory CD4+ T cells. Serostatus was set by detecting CMV pp150, pp28, p38, p52 IgG. The ends were cut back, 1 base at V and 2 bases at J, with 6 bases in the middle. The germline V gene encodes CDR1 GTSNPN and CDR2 SVGIG (reference sequence). The CDR3 has 13 residues. Assay used: immunoSEQ multiplex PCR; TCRdb lists only in-frame clones, some missing. The sample lists tens of thousands of clones; 79% were seen once.

Input material: memory CD4+ T cells from blood. The V gene is TRBV30, the J gene TRBJ1-5; D is uncertain. The sequence came from an adult in good health and CMV-seronegative. In DNA form, the CDR3 reads TGTGCCTGGAGTGCAAAGGGCAATCAGCCCCAGCATTTT. Translating it yields CAWSAKGNQPQHF.